Below, 4 T cell receptor beta chains from the same sample are listed, as sequenced in a study of T cells expressing NK-cell markers (dated by TCRdb to 2018 to 2020). Library creation used 5' RACE. The run used an Illumina HiSeq 2000. TCRdb reprocessed the sequencing reads and holds a single record per CDR3 protein sequence, with no DNA. The record for this sample contains 350,000 to 400,000 distinct CDR3 sequences. Of the sample, over 8.5% falls within the top ten clones. Material: blood T cells: a sorted CD56 or NKG2C T cell subset, CD4+ or CD8+ T cells, or bulk PBMC T cells (not recorded which). These receptors all come from a woman aged 50 to 60 in good health. Donor details come from another sample of the same person, matched by shared clones.

The V call is TRBV4-1, the J call TRBJ2-3; TCRdb designates TRBD2, a call that cannot be tested without DNA. There are 15 residues in the CDR3. CDR1 is MGHRA and CDR2 is YSYEKL in the germline V gene. The CDR3 spells CASSQERGRADTQYF.

The rearrangement uses TRBV3-1 and TRBJ2-5; absent DNA, TCRdb's TRBD2 call cannot be checked. CDR1 and CDR2 from the germline V gene are LGHDT and YNNKEL (reference sequence). The CDR3 loop spans 16 amino acids. This CDR3 is CASSQDSGIAAETQYF.

The chain is built from TRBV2 and TRBJ1-4. The germline CDR1 and CDR2 sequences are SNHLY and FYNNEI. The CDR3 length is 16 residues. The CDR3 sequence: CASMTGLDWTNEKLFF. Full variable domain (missing parts from reference TRBV2 and TRBJ1-4): EPEVTQTPSHQVTQMGQEVILRCVPISNHLYFYWYRQILGQKVEFLVSFYNNEISEKSEIFDDQFSVERPDGSNFTLKIRSTKLEDSAMYFCASMTGLDWTNEKLFFGSGTQLSVL.

The genes are TRBV20-1 and TRBJ2-3; TCRdb's assignment of TRBD2 cannot be checked, as there is no DNA. Germline lookup yields CDR1 DFQATT and CDR2 SNEGSKA (reference sequence). There are 13 residues in the CDR3. The CDR3: CSASPEGGDTQYF.